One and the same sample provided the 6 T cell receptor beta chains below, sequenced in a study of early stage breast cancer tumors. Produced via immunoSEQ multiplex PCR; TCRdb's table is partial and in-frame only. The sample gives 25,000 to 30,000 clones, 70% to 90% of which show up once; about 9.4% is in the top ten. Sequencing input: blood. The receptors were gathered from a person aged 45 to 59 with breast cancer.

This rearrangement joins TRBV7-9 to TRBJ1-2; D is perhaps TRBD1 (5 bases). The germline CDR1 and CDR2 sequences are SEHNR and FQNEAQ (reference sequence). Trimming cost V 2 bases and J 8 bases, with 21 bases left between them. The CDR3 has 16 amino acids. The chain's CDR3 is CASSLRGAAAGSGYTF. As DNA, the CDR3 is TGTGCCAGCAGCTTAAGGGGCGCGGCGGCAGGGAGCGGCTACACCTTC.

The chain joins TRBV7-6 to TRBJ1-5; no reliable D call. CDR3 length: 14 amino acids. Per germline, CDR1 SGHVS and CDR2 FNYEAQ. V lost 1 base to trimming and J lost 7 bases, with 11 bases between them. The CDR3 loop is CASSLGEAGQPQHF. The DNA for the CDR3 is TGTGCCAGCAGCTTAGGCGAAGCGGGCCAGCCCCAGCATTTT.

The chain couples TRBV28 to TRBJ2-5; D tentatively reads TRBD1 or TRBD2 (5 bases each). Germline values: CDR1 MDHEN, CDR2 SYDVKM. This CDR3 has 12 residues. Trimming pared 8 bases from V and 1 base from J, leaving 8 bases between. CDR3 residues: CASSGGQETQYF. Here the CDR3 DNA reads TGTGCCAGCTCTGGGGGCCAAGAGACCCAGTACTTC.

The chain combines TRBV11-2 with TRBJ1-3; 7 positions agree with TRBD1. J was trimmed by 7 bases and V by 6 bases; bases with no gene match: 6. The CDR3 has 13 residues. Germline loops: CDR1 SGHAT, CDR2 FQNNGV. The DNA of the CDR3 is TGTGCCAGCAGACAAACAGGGGCGAACACCATATATTTT. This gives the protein CASRQTGANTIYF. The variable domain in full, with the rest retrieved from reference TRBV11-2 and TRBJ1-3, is EAGVAQSPRYKIIEKRQSVAFWCNPISGHATLYWYQQILGQGPKLLIQFQNNGVVDDSQLPKDRFSAERLKGVDSTLKIQPAKLEDSAVYLCASRQTGANTIYFGEGSWLTVV.

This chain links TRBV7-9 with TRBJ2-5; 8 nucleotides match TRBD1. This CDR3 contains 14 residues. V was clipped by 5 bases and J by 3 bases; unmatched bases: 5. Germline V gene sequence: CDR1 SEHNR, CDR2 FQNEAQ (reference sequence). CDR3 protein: CASSLQTGEETQYF. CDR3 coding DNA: TGTGCCAGCAGCCTTCAGACAGGGGAAGAGACCCAGTACTTC. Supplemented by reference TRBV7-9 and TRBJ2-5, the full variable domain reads DTGVSQNPRHKITKRGQNVTFRCDPISEHNRLYWYRQTLGQGPEFLTYFQNEAQLEKSRLLSDRFSAERPKGSFSTLEIQRTEQGDSAMYLCASSLQTGEETQYFGPGTRLLVL.

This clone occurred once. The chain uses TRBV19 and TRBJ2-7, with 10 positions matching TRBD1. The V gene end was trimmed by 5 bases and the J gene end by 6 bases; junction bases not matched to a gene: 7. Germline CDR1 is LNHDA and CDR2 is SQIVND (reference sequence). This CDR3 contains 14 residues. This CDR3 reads CASSRDRGHSEQYF. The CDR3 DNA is TGTGCCAGTAGTCGCGACAGGGGGCATTCCGAGCAGTACTTC.